A single sample gave rise to the 27 T cell receptor beta chains below, sequenced in a study of T-cell memory formation after mild COVID-19. TCRdb re-derived calls from the 5' RACE reads in MiXCR, one entry per CDR3 protein. This table holds over 400,000 distinct CDR3 sequences, around 22% found once. The sample comprised PBMCs or a T cell subset sorted from them (not recorded which). The origin of the receptors is an adult woman who had mild COVID-19 (a few samples of this study predate the infection). Cell type and time point are not known.

The gene calls are TRBV3-1 and TRBJ2-7; TRBD2 is a possible D gene (6 bases). Trimming stripped 1 base from V and 1 base from J, with 11 bases between. CDR3 length: 15 amino acids. The germline V gene encodes CDR1 LGHDT and CDR2 YNNKEL (reference sequence). CDR3 DNA: TGTGCCAGCAGCCAAGCGGCGGGGCGTTCCTACGAGCAGTACTTC. Protein: CASSQAAGRSYEQYF.

V is TRBV10-3 and J is TRBJ1-2; 9 nucleotides agree with TRBD1. Germline loops: CDR1 ENHRY, CDR2 SYGVKD. The CDR3 has 13 residues. V shed 8 bases and J 3 bases; nucleotides not matched to a gene: 4. The CDR3 DNA reads TGTGCCATCGGGGGACAGGGCCACTATGGCTACACCTTC. Translating gives CAIGGQGHYGYTF.

The rearrangement uses TRBV5-1 and TRBJ2-7; the D is unclear. The CDR3 spans 15 residues. Germline V gene data show CDR1 as SGHRS and CDR2 as YFSETQ. The V and J ends lost 2 bases and 0 bases respectively, with 12 bases between them. CDR3 sequence reads: CASSFLARSSYEQYF. As DNA, the CDR3 is TGCGCCAGCAGCTTTCTTGCTAGGAGCTCCTACGAGCAGTACTTC.

The chain couples TRBV9 to TRBJ2-1, with a tentative D call TRBD2 (6 bases). CDR3 length equals 17 residues. Germline CDR1 and CDR2: SGDLS and YYNGEE. With 0 bases removed from V and 9 bases from J, the gap between germline ends came to 22 bases. The CDR3 DNA reads as TGTGCCAGCAGCGTAGGAATTTCTATCGGGAGCGTTCCTGAGCAGTTCTTC. Its translation: CASSVGISIGSVPEQFF.

The chain joins TRBV5-1 to TRBJ2-7; no reliable D call. The CDR3 loop spans 13 amino acids. From germline, CDR1 is SGHRS and CDR2 YFSETQ. Trimming removed 5 bases at V and 3 bases at J, with 12 bases between. Here the CDR3 reads CASRAGEHYEQYF. The CDR3, as DNA: TGCGCCAGCAGGGCAGGTGAACACTACGAGCAGTACTTC.

The chain's CDR3 is CSAYLAESYNEQFF. CDR3 sequence (DNA): TGCAGTGCTTATCTAGCAGAATCCTACAATGAGCAGTTCTTC. This chain joins TRBV20-1 and TRBJ2-1, with D possibly being TRBD2 (5 bases). This CDR3 is 14 amino acids long. Trimming took off 5 bases at V and 1 base at J, with 12 bases between the two ends. The V gene's germline CDR1 is DFQATT and CDR2 SNEGSKA (reference sequence).

A few counts support this clonotype. The chain links TRBV12-3 or TRBV12-4 to TRBJ2-5, with 9 nucleotides matching TRBD2. The CDR3 has 15 residues. Trimming took 2 bases from V and 4 from J; bases not matched to a gene: 5. The CDR3 bases are TGTGCCAGCAGTTTACTAGCGGGGTACCGAGAGACCCAGTACTTC. As protein: CASSLLAGYRETQYF.

J is TRBJ1-1 and V is TRBV7-3; the D is unclear. V was cut by 0 bases and J by 6 bases, with 8 bases left in between. The germline CDR1 and CDR2 sequences are SGHTA and FQGTGA. The CDR3 length is 13 residues. The CDR3 loop is CASSLTGNPEAFF. The CDR3 DNA reads TGTGCCAGCAGCTTAACGGGCAATCCTGAAGCTTTCTTT.

This clonotype was seen only a few times. V usage is TRBV29-1 and J usage is TRBJ2-2, with D perhaps TRBD2 (5 bases). This CDR3 spans 15 amino acids. V lost 2 bases and J lost 0, with 10 bases in between. CDR1 is SQVTM, CDR2 ANQGSEA, per germline. The CDR3 bases are TGCAGCGTTGAACCCAGCGGAGCGAACACCGGGGAGCTGTTTTTT. Translating it yields CSVEPSGANTGELFF.

This clonotype was found many times. Its ends do not fully match the called genes, so a read error is possible. The chain couples TRBV5-1 to TRBJ2-3; the D is unclear. From germline, CDR1 is SGHRS and CDR2 YFSETQ. The CDR3 totals 13 residues. The CDR3 here is CASSLGSTDTQYF. In DNA form, the CDR3 reads TGTGCCAGCAGCTTAGGGAGCACAGATACGCAGTATTTT.

The table lists this clonotype with a few counts. This chain joins TRBV7-7 and TRBJ2-3, with a tentative D call TRBD2 (5 bases). The germline V gene encodes CDR1 SSHAT and CDR2 FNYEAQ (reference sequence). The CDR3 spans 14 residues. The ends were cut back, 4 bases at V and 4 bases at J, with 12 bases in the middle. The CDR3 protein is CASSSERFPDTQYF. The CDR3 nucleotides read TGTGCCAGCAGCTCAGAGCGGTTTCCAGATACGCAGTATTTT.

This chain uses TRBV6-2 or TRBV6-3 with TRBJ2-7; TRBD1 matches 9 bases. The CDR3 length is 15 residues. The V gene's germline CDR1 is MNHEY and CDR2 SVGEGT. The J segment lost 2 bases and the V segment lost 7 bases, leaving 9 bases of the junction unmatched. The CDR3 region has the DNA TGTGCCAGCACCCCAACGGACAGGGGCACCTACGAGCAGTACTTC. Its translation: CASTPTDRGTYEQYF.

The rearrangement uses TRBV30 and TRBJ2-7; possibly TRBD1 or TRBD2 for D (5 bases each). Trimming took off 2 bases at V and 7 bases at J, with 9 bases between the two ends. Per germline, CDR1 GTSNPN and CDR2 SVGIG (reference sequence). The CDR3 loop spans 11 amino acids. CDR3 region: CAWSMGEEQYF. DNA of the CDR3: TGTGCCTGGAGTATGGGGGAGGAGCAGTACTTC.

This clonotype was picked up a small number of times. The genes are TRBV7-2 and TRBJ1-2; TRBD1 might be the D (6 bases). The CDR3 extends over 14 amino acids. Germline CDR1 SGHTA, CDR2 FQGNSA. V shed 1 base and J shed 6 bases, with 12 bases lying between them. CDR3 DNA sequence: TGTGCCAGCAGCTTAGGGCCGGGGGCGGATGGCTACACCTTC. Residues: CASSLGPGADGYTF.

The rearrangement joins TRBV14 to TRBJ2-7; possibly TRBD1 or TRBD2 for D (5 bases each). Germline V gene sequence: CDR1 SGHDN, CDR2 FVKESK. This CDR3 has 14 residues. Trimming removed 1 base at V and 1 base at J, with 8 bases between. This CDR3 reads CASSQGGGSYEQYF. The DNA for the CDR3 is TGTGCCAGCAGCCAAGGTGGGGGATCCTACGAGCAGTACTTC.

This clonotype was seen only a few times. Written as DNA, the CDR3 is TGTGCCACCAGTGAACCCGTTGCAGATACGCAGTATTTT. This translates into CATSEPVADTQYF. The chain carries TRBV24-1 and TRBJ2-3, with D uncertain. The V end lost 4 bases, the J end lost 4 bases, and 8 bases lay between the germline ends. CDR3 length equals 13 residues. Germline loops: CDR1 KGHDR, CDR2 SFDVKD.

The sample holds many counts of this clonotype. The chain recombines TRBV9 with TRBJ2-7; D unresolved. Looked up from germline, CDR1 is SGDLS and CDR2 is YYNGEE. Trimming removed 0 bases from V and 0 bases from J, with 7 bases in between. This CDR3 contains 14 residues. The CDR3 reads CASSVGRNSYEQYF. CDR3 in DNA: TGTGCCAGCAGCGTAGGGCGGAACTCCTACGAGCAGTACTTC.

The chain employs TRBV6-6 and TRBJ2-5, with D possibly TRBD2 on 6 matching bases. CDR1 is MNHNY, CDR2 SVGAGI, per germline (reference sequence). CDR3 length: 15 amino acids. Trimming removed 5 bases at V and 2 bases at J, with 15 bases between. Here the CDR3 DNA reads TGTGCCAGCAGTCGAGAGATTAGCGGACAAGAGACCCAGTACTTC. It is translated as CASSREISGQETQYF.

The chain has TRBV11-2 and TRBJ2-5, with a possible D match to TRBD1 (6 bases). Germline V lookup: CDR1 SGHAT, CDR2 FQNNGV. V was pared by 1 base and J by 5 bases, with 14 bases between. The CDR3 sequence is 15 residues long. CDR3 amino acids: CASSLGTGSTETQYF. CDR3 DNA: TGTGCCAGCAGCTTAGGTACAGGGTCTACTGAGACCCAGTACTTC.

J is TRBJ2-7 and V is TRBV6-1; possible D gene TRBD2, 6 bases. The CDR3 has 14 residues. Per the germline V gene, CDR1 is MNHNS and CDR2 is SASEGT. Trimming removed 5 bases at V and 1 base at J, with 12 bases between. DNA for the CDR3: TGTGCCAGCAGTCAGTCTAGCGAGTCCTACGAGCAGTACTTC. Amino acid sequence: CASSQSSESYEQYF.

This clonotype has at least ten counts. The chain joins TRBV7-8 to TRBJ1-1; 7 bases are shared with TRBD1. The J segment lost 3 bases and the V segment lost 5 bases, leaving 3 bases of the junction unmatched. CDR3 length equals 13 residues. Germline values: CDR1 SGHVS, CDR2 FQNEAQ. CDR3 amino acids: CASSPDRDTEAFF. CDR3 in DNA: TGTGCCAGCAGCCCCGACAGGGACACTGAAGCTTTCTTT.

This chain connects TRBV4-1 to TRBJ2-2, with D tentatively TRBD1 or TRBD2 (6 bases each). The CDR3 totals 17 residues. From germline, CDR1 is MGHRA and CDR2 YSYEKL. Deletions cut 3 bases from V and 4 bases from J, with 18 bases between. The CDR3 nucleotides read TGCGCCAGCAGCCACCGAGGGGGGCTGGTGAGCACCGGGGAGCTGTTTTTT. Translation gives CASSHRGGLVSTGELFF.

The chain links TRBV12-3 or TRBV12-4 to TRBJ2-7; 8 nucleotides agree with TRBD1. The V and J ends lost 4 bases and 1 base, in that order; junction bases with no gene match: 6. The CDR3 length is 15 residues. The CDR3 is CASSYSTGGSYEQYF. In DNA, the CDR3 is TGTGCCAGCAGTTATAGTACAGGGGGATCCTACGAGCAGTACTTC.

This clonotype has just a few counts. This chain uses TRBV3-1 with TRBJ2-5; D not resolved. The V and J ends lost 2 bases and 4 bases respectively, with 11 bases between them. In germline, CDR1 is LGHDT, CDR2 YNNKEL (reference sequence). The CDR3 sequence is 14 residues long. CDR3 bases: TGTGCCAGCAGCCAAATGGTGGGAACAGAGACCCAGTACTTC. Its protein is CASSQMVGTETQYF.

This chain links TRBV10-3 with TRBJ1-5; 7 bases are shared with TRBD1. This CDR3 region has 14 residues. The V segment lost 4 bases and the J segment 10 bases; nucleotides outside the gene matches: 10. Per germline, CDR1 ENHRY and CDR2 SYGVKD. This CDR3 reads CAISGWAGGNPQHF. CDR3 nucleotide sequence: TGTGCCATCAGTGGGTGGGCAGGGGGAAATCCCCAGCATTTT.

This rearrangement joins TRBV6-5 to TRBJ1-3, with TRBD1 identical over 12 bases. Unmatched junction bases numbered 17, after V lost 2 bases and J lost 0 bases. CDR3 size: 22 residues. Germline values: CDR1 MNHEY, CDR2 SVGAGI. CDR3 nucleotide sequence: TGTGCCAGCAGTTACCAGAAGCCCGGGACAGGGGGCAGGAGATACTCTGGAAACACCATATATTTT. This gives the protein CASSYQKPGTGGRRYSGNTIYF.

The CDR3 nucleotides are TGTGCCAGCAGCCAAGTAGGGCTCTCCCCCCCCTACGAGCAGTACTTC. Translation: CASSQVGLSPPYEQYF. The chain recombines TRBV14 with TRBJ2-7; no reliable D call. Germline V gene lookup returns CDR1 SGHDN and CDR2 FVKESK. The CDR3 is 16 residues long. Trimming removed 1 base from V and 2 bases from J, with 15 bases in between.